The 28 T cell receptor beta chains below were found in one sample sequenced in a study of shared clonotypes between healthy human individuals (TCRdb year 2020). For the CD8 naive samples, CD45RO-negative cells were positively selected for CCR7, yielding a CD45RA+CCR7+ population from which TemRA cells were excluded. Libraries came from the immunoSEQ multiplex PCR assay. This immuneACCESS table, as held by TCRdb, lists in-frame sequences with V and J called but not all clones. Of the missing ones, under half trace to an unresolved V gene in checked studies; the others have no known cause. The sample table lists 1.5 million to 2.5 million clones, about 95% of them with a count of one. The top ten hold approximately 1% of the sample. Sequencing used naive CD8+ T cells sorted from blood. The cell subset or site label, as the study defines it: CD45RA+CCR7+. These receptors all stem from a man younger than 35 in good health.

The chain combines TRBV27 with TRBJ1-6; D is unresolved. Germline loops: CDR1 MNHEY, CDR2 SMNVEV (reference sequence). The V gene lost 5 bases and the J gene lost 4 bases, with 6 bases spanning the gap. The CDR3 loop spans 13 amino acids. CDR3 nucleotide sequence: TGTGCCAGCAGTGCTCGTTATAATTCACCCCTCCACTTT. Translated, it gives CASSARYNSPLHF.

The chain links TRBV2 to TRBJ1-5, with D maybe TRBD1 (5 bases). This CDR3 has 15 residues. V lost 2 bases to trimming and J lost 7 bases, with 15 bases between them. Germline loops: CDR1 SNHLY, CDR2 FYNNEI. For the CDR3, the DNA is TGTGCCAGCAGTGAATCGGAGTCGGGGGGACAGCCCCAGCATTTT. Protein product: CASSESESGGQPQHF. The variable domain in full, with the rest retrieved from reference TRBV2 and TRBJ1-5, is EPEVTQTPSHQVTQMGQEVILRCVPISNHLYFYWYRQILGQKVEFLVSFYNNEISEKSEIFDDQFSVERPDGSNFTLKIRSTKLEDSAMYFCASSESESGGQPQHFGDGTRLSIL.

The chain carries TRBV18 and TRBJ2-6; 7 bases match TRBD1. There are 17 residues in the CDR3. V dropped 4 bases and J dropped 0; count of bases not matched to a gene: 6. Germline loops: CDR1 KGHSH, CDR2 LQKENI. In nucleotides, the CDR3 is TGTGCCAGCTCACTCGAGACAGGGTTCTCTGGGGCCAACGTCCTGACTTTC. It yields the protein CASSLETGFSGANVLTF. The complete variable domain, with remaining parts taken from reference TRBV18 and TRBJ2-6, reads NAGVMQNPRHLVRRRGQEARLRCSPMKGHSHVYWYRQLPEEGLKFMVYLQKENIIDESGMPKERFSAEFPKEGPSILRIQQVVRGDSAAYFCASSLETGFSGANVLTFGAGSRLTVL.

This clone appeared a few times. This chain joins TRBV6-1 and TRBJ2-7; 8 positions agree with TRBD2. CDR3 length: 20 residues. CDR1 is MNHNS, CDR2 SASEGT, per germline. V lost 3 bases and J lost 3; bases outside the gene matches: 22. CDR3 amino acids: CASSDPTGINILAGHYEQYF. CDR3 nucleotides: TGTGCCAGCAGTGATCCTACCGGGATTAACATTCTAGCGGGCCACTACGAGCAGTACTTC.

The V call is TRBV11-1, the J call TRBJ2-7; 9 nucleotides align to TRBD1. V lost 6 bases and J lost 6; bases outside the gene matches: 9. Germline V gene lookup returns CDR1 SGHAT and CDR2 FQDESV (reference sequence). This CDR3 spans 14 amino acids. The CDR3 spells CASRIGTGFREQYF. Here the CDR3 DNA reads TGTGCCAGCAGAATCGGGACAGGGTTTCGCGAGCAGTACTTC.

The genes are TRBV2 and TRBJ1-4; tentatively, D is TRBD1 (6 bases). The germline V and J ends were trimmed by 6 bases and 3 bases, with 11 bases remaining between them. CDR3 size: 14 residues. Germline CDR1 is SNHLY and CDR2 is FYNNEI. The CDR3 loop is CASRTGQPNEKLFF. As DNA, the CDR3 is TGTGCCAGCAGGACAGGACAGCCTAATGAAAAACTGTTTTTT.

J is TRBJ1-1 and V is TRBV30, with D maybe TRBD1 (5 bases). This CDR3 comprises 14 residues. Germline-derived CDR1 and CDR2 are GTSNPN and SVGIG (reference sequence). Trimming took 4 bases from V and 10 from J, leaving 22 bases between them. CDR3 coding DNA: TGTGCCTGGAACCCGGGGCTTATAAAAACCTTAGCTTTCTTT. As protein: CAWNPGLIKTLAFF.

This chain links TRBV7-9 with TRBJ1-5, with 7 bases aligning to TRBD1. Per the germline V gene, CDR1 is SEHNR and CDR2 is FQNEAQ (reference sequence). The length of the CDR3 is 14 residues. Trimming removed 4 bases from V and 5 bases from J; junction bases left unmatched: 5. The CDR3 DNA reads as TGTGCCAGCAGCTCCGCAGGGGGGGATCAGCCCCAGCATTTT. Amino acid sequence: CASSSAGGDQPQHF.

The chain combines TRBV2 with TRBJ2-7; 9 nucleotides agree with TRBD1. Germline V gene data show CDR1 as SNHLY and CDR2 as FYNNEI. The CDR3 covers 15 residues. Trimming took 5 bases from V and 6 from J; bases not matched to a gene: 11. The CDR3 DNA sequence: TGTGCCAGCAGTCATCCCGGACAGGGGAGCGGCGAGCAGTACTTC. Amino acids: CASSHPGQGSGEQYF.

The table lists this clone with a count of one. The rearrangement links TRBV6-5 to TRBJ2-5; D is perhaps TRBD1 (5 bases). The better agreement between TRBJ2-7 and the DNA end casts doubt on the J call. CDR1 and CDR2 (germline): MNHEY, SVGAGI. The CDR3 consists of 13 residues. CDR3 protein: CASRVGVSYEQYF. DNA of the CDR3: TGTGCCAGCAGGGTAGGGGTCAGCTACGAGCAGTACTTC.

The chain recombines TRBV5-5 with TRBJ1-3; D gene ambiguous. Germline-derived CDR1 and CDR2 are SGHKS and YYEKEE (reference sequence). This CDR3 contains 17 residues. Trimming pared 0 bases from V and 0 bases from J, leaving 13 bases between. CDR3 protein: CASSLEPGLSSGNTIYF. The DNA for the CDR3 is TGTGCCAGCAGCTTGGAACCCGGATTGAGCTCTGGAAACACCATATATTTT.

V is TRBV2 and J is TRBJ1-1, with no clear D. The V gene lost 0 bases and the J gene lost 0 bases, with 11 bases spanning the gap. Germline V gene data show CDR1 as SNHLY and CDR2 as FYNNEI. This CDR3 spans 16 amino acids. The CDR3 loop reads CASSEAQEAMNTEAFF. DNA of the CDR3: TGTGCCAGCAGTGAAGCCCAGGAGGCGATGAACACTGAAGCTTTCTTT.

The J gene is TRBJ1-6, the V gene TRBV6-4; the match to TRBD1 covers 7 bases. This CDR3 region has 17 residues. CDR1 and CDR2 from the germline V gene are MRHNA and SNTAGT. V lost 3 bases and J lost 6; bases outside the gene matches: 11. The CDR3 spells CASSDGPPGQTNSPLHF. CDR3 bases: TGTGCCAGCAGTGATGGCCCCCCGGGACAGACTAATTCACCCCTCCACTTT.

The CDR3 region is CASSLGTGSNTEAFF. The CDR3 nucleotides read TGCGCCAGCAGCTTGGGGACAGGATCGAACACTGAAGCTTTCTTT. This rearrangement joins TRBV5-1 to TRBJ1-1; TRBD1 agrees at 7 bases. This CDR3 contains 15 residues. Germline V gene sequence: CDR1 SGHRS, CDR2 YFSETQ. With 0 bases clipped from V and 1 base from J, the junction kept 3 bases outside the gene matches.

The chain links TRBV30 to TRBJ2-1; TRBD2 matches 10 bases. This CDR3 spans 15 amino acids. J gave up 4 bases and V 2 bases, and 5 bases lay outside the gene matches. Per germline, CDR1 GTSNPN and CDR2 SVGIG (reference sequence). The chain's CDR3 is CAWSWLAGDYNEQFF. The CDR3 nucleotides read TGTGCCTGGAGTTGGCTAGCGGGGGATTACAATGAGCAGTTCTTC.

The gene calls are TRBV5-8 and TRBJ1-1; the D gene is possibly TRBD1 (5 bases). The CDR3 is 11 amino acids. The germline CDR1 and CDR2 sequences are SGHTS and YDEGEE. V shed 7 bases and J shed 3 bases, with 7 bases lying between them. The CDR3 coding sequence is TGTGCCAGCTCAGGGTACACTGAAGCTTTCTTT. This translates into CASSGYTEAFF.

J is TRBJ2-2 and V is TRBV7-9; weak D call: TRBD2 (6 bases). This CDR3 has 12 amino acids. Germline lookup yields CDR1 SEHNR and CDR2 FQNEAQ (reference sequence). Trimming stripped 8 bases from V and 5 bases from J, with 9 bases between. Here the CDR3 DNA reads TGTGCCAGCTTAGCGGCGACCGGGGAGCTGTTTTTT. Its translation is CASLAATGELFF. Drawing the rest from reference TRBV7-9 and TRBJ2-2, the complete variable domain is DTGVSQNPRHKITKRGQNVTFRCDPISEHNRLYWYRQTLGQGPEFLTYFQNEAQLEKSRLLSDRFSAERPKGSFSTLEIQRTEQGDSAMYLCASLAATGELFFGEGSRLTVL.

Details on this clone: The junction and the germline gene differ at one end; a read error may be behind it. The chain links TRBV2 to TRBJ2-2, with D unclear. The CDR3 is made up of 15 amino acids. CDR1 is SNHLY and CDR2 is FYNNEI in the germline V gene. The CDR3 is CASREGPPNTGELFF. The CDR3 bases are TGTGCCAGCAGGGAAGGGCCCCCTAACACCGGGGAGCTGTTTTTT.

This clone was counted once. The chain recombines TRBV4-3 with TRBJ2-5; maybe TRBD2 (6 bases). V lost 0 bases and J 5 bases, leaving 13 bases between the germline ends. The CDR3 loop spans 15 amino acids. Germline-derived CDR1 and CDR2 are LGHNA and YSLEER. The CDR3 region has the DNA TGCGCCAGCAGCCAAGATTGGGGAGGAGGGGAGACCCAGTACTTC. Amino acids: CASSQDWGGGETQYF.

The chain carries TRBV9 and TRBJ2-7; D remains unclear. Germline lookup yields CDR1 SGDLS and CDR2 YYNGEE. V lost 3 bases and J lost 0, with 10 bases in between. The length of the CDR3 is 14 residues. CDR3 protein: CASSGGWGSYEQYF. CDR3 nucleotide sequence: TGTGCCAGCAGCGGAGGTTGGGGCTCCTACGAGCAGTACTTC.

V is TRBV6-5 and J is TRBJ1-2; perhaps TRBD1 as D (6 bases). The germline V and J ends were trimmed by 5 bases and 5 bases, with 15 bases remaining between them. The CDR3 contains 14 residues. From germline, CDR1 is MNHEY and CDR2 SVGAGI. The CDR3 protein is CASSGDTGWYGYTF. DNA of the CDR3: TGTGCCAGCAGTGGCGACACAGGGTGGTATGGCTACACCTTC.

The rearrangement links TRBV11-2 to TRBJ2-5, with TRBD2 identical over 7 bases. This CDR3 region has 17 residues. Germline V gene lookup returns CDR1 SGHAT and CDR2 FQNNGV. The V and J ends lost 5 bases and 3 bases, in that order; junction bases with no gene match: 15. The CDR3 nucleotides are TGTGCCAGCAGCCACTGGGGGGGTAGCGGCCCCAAAGAGACCCAGTACTTC. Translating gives CASSHWGGSGPKETQYF.

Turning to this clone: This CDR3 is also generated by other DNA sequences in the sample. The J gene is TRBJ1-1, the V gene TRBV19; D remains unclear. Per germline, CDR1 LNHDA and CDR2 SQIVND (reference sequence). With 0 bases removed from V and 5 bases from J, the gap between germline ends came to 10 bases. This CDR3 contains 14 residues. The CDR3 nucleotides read TGTGCCAGTAGTATAGACGGGGAAGGGACTGAAGCTTTCTTT. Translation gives CASSIDGEGTEAFF. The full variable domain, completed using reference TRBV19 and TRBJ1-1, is DGGITQSPKYLFRKEGQNVTLSCEQNLNHDAMYWYRQDPGQGLRLIYYSQIVNDFQKGDIAEGYSVSREKKESFPLTVTSAQKNPTAFYLCASSIDGEGTEAFFGQGTRLTVV.

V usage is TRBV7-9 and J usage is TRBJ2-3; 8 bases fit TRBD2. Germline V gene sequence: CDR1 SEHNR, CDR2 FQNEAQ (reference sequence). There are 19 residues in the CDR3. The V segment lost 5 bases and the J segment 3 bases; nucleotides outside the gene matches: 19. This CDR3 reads CASSKRGVYGAGETDTQYF. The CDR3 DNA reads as TGTGCCAGCAGCAAAAGGGGTGTTTACGGAGCGGGAGAGACAGATACGCAGTATTTT.

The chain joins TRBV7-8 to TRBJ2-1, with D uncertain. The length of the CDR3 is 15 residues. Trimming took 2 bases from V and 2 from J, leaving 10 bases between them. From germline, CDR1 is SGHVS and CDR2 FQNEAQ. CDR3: CASSLHPGPYNEQFF. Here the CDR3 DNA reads TGTGCCAGCAGCTTACACCCCGGCCCCTACAATGAGCAGTTCTTC. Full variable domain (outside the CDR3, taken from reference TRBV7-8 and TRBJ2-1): GAGVSQSPRYKVAKRGQDVALRCDPISGHVSLFWYQQALGQGPEFLTYFQNEAQLDKSGLPSDRFFAERPEGSVSTLKIQRTQQEDSAVYLCASSLHPGPYNEQFFGPGTRLTVL.

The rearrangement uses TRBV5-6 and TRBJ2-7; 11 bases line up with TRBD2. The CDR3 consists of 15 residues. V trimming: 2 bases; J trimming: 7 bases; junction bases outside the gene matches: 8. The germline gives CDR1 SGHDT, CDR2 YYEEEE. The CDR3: CASSFLAGGPEEQYF. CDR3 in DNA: TGTGCCAGCAGCTTTTTAGCGGGAGGGCCGGAAGAGCAGTACTTC.

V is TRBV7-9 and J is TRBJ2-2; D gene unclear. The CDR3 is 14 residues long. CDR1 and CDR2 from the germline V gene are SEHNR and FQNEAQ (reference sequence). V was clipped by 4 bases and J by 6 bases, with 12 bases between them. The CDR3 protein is CASSSGPSPGELFF. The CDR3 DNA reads TGTGCCAGCAGCTCCGGACCGAGTCCCGGGGAGCTGTTTTTT.

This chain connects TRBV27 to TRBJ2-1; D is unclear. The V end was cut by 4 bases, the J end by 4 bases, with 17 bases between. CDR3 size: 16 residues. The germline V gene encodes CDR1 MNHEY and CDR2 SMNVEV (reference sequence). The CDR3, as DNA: TGTGCCAGCAGTTGGGCGCGGCCGGTCCCTTACAATGAGCAGTTCTTC. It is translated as CASSWARPVPYNEQFF.